What follows are 26 T cell receptor beta chains derived from one specimen sequenced in a study of blood T cell repertoires in COVID-19. Repertoires were generated with immunoSEQ multiplex PCR, while TCRdb's copy carries only in-frame clones and drops some. The table lists about 180,000 clones, about nine tenths of them singletons. Material: PBMCs or T cells enriched from blood (not recorded which). The source is a woman aged 18-30 years who had recovered from COVID-19.

This sequence joins TRBV27 and TRBJ2-1; 7 nucleotides match TRBD2. The CDR3 covers 17 residues. V dropped 0 bases and J dropped 9; count of bases not matched to a gene: 14. CDR1 and CDR2 (germline): MNHEY, SMNVEV (reference sequence). CDR3 DNA sequence: TGTGCCAGCAGTTTATCCCTTGAGATAGCGTGGGAGGGTGAGCAGTTCTTC. Its translation: CASSLSLEIAWEGEQFF.

DNA of the CDR3: TGTGCCAGCAGCTTAGCGGTAGGGGCGGCAATTGAAGCTTTCTTT. This translates into CASSLAVGAAIEAFF. The V and J genes are TRBV7-6 and TRBJ1-1, with D perhaps TRBD1 (5 bases). CDR1 SGHVS and CDR2 FNYEAQ come from the germline V gene. V was trimmed by 0 bases and J by 7 bases, leaving 15 bases between them. The CDR3 sequence is 15 residues long.

V gene TRBV6-5 combines with J gene TRBJ2-3; tentatively, D is TRBD2 (6 bases). The CDR3 runs to 15 residues. Trimming took 2 bases from V and 6 from J, leaving 15 bases between them. From germline, CDR1 is MNHEY and CDR2 SVGAGI. The CDR3 sequence is CASSYGGLKMDTQYF. CDR3 sequence (DNA): TGTGCCAGCAGTTACGGGGGACTGAAAATGGATACGCAGTATTTT.

This clone showed up just once. The gene calls are TRBV9 and TRBJ2-3; 11 bases agree with TRBD2. This CDR3 has 16 amino acids. V dropped 4 bases and J dropped 5; count of bases not matched to a gene: 9. The germline gives CDR1 SGDLS, CDR2 YYNGEE. The CDR3 is CASSPLAGERQDTQYF. The CDR3, as DNA: TGTGCCAGCAGCCCACTAGCGGGAGAAAGGCAAGATACGCAGTATTTT.

V is TRBV11-3 and J is TRBJ1-1; 12 nucleotides match TRBD1. CDR3 size: 14 residues. CDR1 is SGHNT and CDR2 is YENEEA in the germline V gene. J was trimmed by 7 bases and V by 5 bases; bases with no gene match: 5. DNA of the CDR3: TGTGCCAGCAGCCAGGGACAGGGGGCTGGTGAAGCTTTCTTT. It codes for CASSQGQGAGEAFF.

This chain uses TRBV14 with TRBJ1-1, with 7 bases identical to TRBD1. The J segment lost 7 bases and the V segment lost 3 bases, leaving 11 bases of the junction unmatched. There are 15 residues in the CDR3. Germline V CDR1 and CDR2: SGHDN, FVKESK. Written as DNA, the CDR3 is TGTGCCAGCAGCCACGACAGACAGGGCCGACGTGAAGCTTTCTTT. Amino acids: CASSHDRQGRREAFF.

In this sample, this clone turned up many times. The chain combines TRBV5-1 with TRBJ2-3, with 13 nucleotides matching TRBD2. The V and J ends lost 4 bases and 5 bases, in that order; junction bases with no gene match: 4. Germline-derived CDR1 and CDR2 are SGHRS and YFSETQ. The CDR3 consists of 15 residues. CDR3 in amino acids: CASSPGLAGIDTQYF. CDR3 in DNA: TGCGCCAGCAGCCCGGGACTAGCGGGGATAGATACGCAGTATTTT.

The rearrangement links TRBV5-1 to TRBJ2-5; tentative D call: TRBD1 (5 bases). CDR3 length equals 14 residues. Germline CDR1 is SGHRS and CDR2 is YFSETQ. V was shortened by 4 bases and J by 5 bases, with 15 bases between the two germline ends. The CDR3 region is CASSPRAGRETQYF. In DNA form, the CDR3 reads TGCGCCAGCAGCCCCCGGGCAGGGCGGGAGACCCAGTACTTC. Using reference TRBV5-1 and TRBJ2-5 for the parts outside the CDR3, the full variable domain is KAGVTQTPRYLIKTRGQQVTLSCSPISGHRSVSWYQQTPGQGLQFLFEYFSETQRNKGNFPGRFSGRQFSNSRSEMNVSTLELGDSALYLCASSPRAGRETQYFGPGTRLLVL.

The rearrangement links TRBV5-6 to TRBJ1-3; no clear D gene. Germline V gene sequence: CDR1 SGHDT, CDR2 YYEEEE. The CDR3 consists of 13 residues. Trimming took off 4 bases at V and 0 bases at J, with 5 bases between the two ends. Written as DNA, the CDR3 is TGTGCCAGCAGCGCGAGCTCTGGAAACACCATATATTTT. Amino acid sequence: CASSASSGNTIYF.

The rearrangement uses TRBV28 and TRBJ2-7; 7 bases agree with TRBD1. The germline V gene has CDR1 MDHEN and CDR2 SYDVKM. CDR3 size: 15 residues. V trimming: 6 bases; J trimming: 1 base; junction bases outside the gene matches: 9. CDR3 loop: CASRPIDRVSYEQYF. CDR3 bases: TGTGCCAGCAGACCGATCGACAGGGTTTCCTACGAGCAGTACTTC. Combining the CDR3 with reference TRBV28 and TRBJ2-7 gives the whole variable domain DVKVTQSSRYLVKRTGEKVFLECVQDMDHENMFWYRQDPGLGLRLIYFSYDVKMKEKGDIPEGYSVSREKKERFSLILESASTNQTSMYLCASRPIDRVSYEQYFGPGTRLTVT.

The V call is TRBV18, the J call TRBJ2-1, with D unresolved. The CDR3 contains 14 residues. Per the germline V gene, CDR1 is KGHSH and CDR2 is LQKENI. The V gene lost 0 bases and the J gene lost 6 bases, with 9 bases spanning the gap. The CDR3 nucleotides are TGTGCCAGCTCACCACCCGGAGCCTTCAATGAGCAGTTCTTC. Translation: CASSPPGAFNEQFF.

This chain links TRBV28 with TRBJ2-3, with 12 bases matching TRBD2. Per the germline V gene, CDR1 is MDHEN and CDR2 is SYDVKM. With V trimmed by 1 base and J by 8 bases, 4 bases remained unmatched. There are 15 residues in the CDR3. The CDR3 loop is CASSLSSGGAGTQYF. The CDR3 DNA reads as TGTGCCAGCAGTTTATCTAGCGGGGGGGCCGGTACGCAGTATTTT.

This clone was observed once. J is TRBJ2-7 and V is TRBV3-1 (or the pseudogene TRBV3-2), with a possible D match to TRBD1 (5 bases). The V gene's germline CDR1 is LGHDT and CDR2 YNNKEL (reference sequence). This CDR3 is built from 14 residues. The V end was cut by 1 base, the J end by 2 bases, with 9 bases between. The CDR3: CASSQGSTAYEQYF. The CDR3 coding sequence is TGTGCCAGCAGCCAAGGATCGACAGCCTACGAGCAGTACTTC.

The chain links TRBV15 to TRBJ1-2; D not certain. The V end was cut by 6 bases, the J end by 8 bases, with 16 bases between. CDR3 length: 13 residues. Germline lookup yields CDR1 LNHNV and CDR2 YYDKDF (reference sequence). CDR3 nucleotides: TGTGCCACCAGTGCAGGTTTGGTAGGAGGCTACACCTTC. Its translation is CATSAGLVGGYTF.

J is TRBJ2-7 and V is TRBV5-1, with TRBD2 matching 7 bases. Germline lookup yields CDR1 SGHRS and CDR2 YFSETQ. V gave up 6 bases and J gave up 3 bases; unmatched junction bases: 6. The length of the CDR3 is 13 residues. The CDR3 region has the DNA TGCGCCAGCAACGCAGGCGGGAGCTACGAGCAGTACTTC. This codes for CASNAGGSYEQYF.

The gene calls are TRBV10-3 and TRBJ2-7, with a weak D call TRBD1 (5 bases). Germline assignment: CDR1 ENHRY and CDR2 SYGVKD. The length of the CDR3 is 14 residues. Trimming took off 6 bases at V and 2 bases at J, with 14 bases between the two ends. CDR3 sequence (DNA): TGTGCCATCAGGGGGTCCCAGGGCACCTACGAGCAGTACTTC. Protein product: CAIRGSQGTYEQYF.

The chain uses TRBV10-3 and TRBJ2-3, with TRBD2 identical over 7 bases. V lost 3 bases, J lost 3 bases, and 12 bases stayed unmatched. The V gene's germline CDR1 is ENHRY and CDR2 SYGVKD. CDR3 length equals 17 residues. The CDR3 loop is CAISDLPGSGKTDTQYF. The CDR3 DNA sequence: TGTGCCATCAGTGACCTCCCGGGAAGCGGGAAGACAGATACGCAGTATTTT.

The chain has TRBV2 and TRBJ2-7, with 9 bases lining up with TRBD1. The CDR3 consists of 13 residues. Germline CDR1 and CDR2: SNHLY and FYNNEI. Trimming took 6 bases from V and 5 from J; bases not matched to a gene: 5. The CDR3 region is CASREGQGNEQYF. Here the CDR3 DNA reads TGTGCCAGCAGGGAGGGACAGGGTAACGAGCAGTACTTC.

Comments on this clone: The sample holds other DNA sequences that translate to the same CDR3. The chain recombines TRBV10-3 with TRBJ1-1; D remains ambiguous. Germline CDR1 and CDR2: ENHRY and SYGVKD. This CDR3 has 14 residues. The V gene lost 0 bases and the J gene lost 1 base, with 6 bases spanning the gap. CDR3 bases: TGTGCCATCAGTGAGTCCACTGGGAACACTGAAGCTTTCTTT. Its translation is CAISESTGNTEAFF.

Remarks on this clone: The same CDR3 arises from other DNA sequences in this sample as well. V and J are TRBV28 and TRBJ1-6, with 9 positions matching TRBD1. The CDR3 is made up of 13 amino acids. The germline V gene has CDR1 MDHEN and CDR2 SYDVKM. Trimming took 8 bases from V and 7 from J; bases not matched to a gene: 3. In DNA, the CDR3 is TGTGCCAGCCGACAGGGGGGCAATTCACCCCTCCACTTT. Residues: CASRQGGNSPLHF.

In its sample, this clone was seen once. The CDR3, as DNA: TGTGCCAGCAGTTTAAGGCCCGGGACAGCAAACACTGAAGCTTTCTTT. It specifies CASSLRPGTANTEAFF. The chain couples TRBV28 to TRBJ1-1; the match to TRBD1 covers 7 bases. The J segment lost 2 bases and the V segment lost 2 bases, leaving 8 bases of the junction unmatched. This CDR3 region has 16 residues. The V gene's germline CDR1 is MDHEN and CDR2 SYDVKM.

The rearrangement uses TRBV13 and TRBJ2-2; TRBD1 might be the D (6 bases). CDR1 and CDR2 (germline): PRHDT, FYEKMQ (reference sequence). V lost 5 bases to trimming and J lost 5 bases, with 15 bases between them. This CDR3 contains 15 residues. The DNA of the CDR3 is TGTGCCAGCAGCACGGAATACGACAGGACCGGGGAGCTGTTTTTT. Its protein is CASSTEYDRTGELFF. Variable domain in full (rest from reference TRBV13 and TRBJ2-2): AAGVIQSPRHLIKEKRETATLKCYPIPRHDTVYWYQQGPGQDPQFLISFYEKMQSDKGSIPDRFSAQQFSDYHSELNMSSLELGDSALYFCASSTEYDRTGELFFGEGSRLTVL.

The chain recombines TRBV30 with TRBJ2-7; tentatively, D is TRBD2 (6 bases). The CDR3 length is 13 residues. CDR1 and CDR2 (germline): GTSNPN, SVGIG (reference sequence). Trimming took 0 bases from V and 3 from J, leaving 9 bases between them. CDR3 DNA: TGTGCCTGGAGTGTGGGGGGTGGCTACGAGCAGTACTTC. The encoded protein is CAWSVGGGYEQYF. The entire variable domain, with the rest obtained from reference TRBV30 and TRBJ2-7, is as follows: SQTIHQWPATLVQPVGSPLSLECTVEGTSNPNLYWYRQAAGRGLQLLFYSVGIGQISSEVPQNLSASRPQDRQFILSSKKLLLSDSGFYLCAWSVGGGYEQYFGPGTRLTVT.

There are a few counts of this clone. The V and J genes are TRBV6-1 and TRBJ2-3, with 8 nucleotides matching TRBD2. The trim removed 1 base at V and 4 bases at J, leaving 4 bases unmatched. This CDR3 is built from 15 residues. Germline-derived CDR1 and CDR2 are MNHNS and SASEGT. The CDR3 bases are TGTGCCAGCAGTGAAGGAGGCGGGGGGCCAGATACGCAGTATTTT. It encodes CASSEGGGGPDTQYF.

This chain uses TRBV6-5 with TRBJ2-3; 7 bases fit TRBD2. V shed 0 bases and J 5 bases; nucleotides not matched to a gene: 2. The CDR3 has 14 amino acids. Germline assignment: CDR1 MNHEY and CDR2 SVGAGI. The CDR3 DNA is TGTGCCAGCAGTTACTCTTGGGGGGGAGATACGCAGTATTTT. The encoded protein is CASSYSWGGDTQYF.

This clone was recorded a few times. The chain joins TRBV5-4 to TRBJ2-7; TRBD1 matches 7 bases. Germline CDR1 SGHNT, CDR2 YYREEE (reference sequence). The CDR3 length is 14 residues. After removal of 1 base from V and 7 bases from J, the junction contained 8 bases not matched to a gene. CDR3 nucleotide sequence: TGTGCCAGCAGCTTGAAAATCACAGGGGAAGAGCAGTACTTC. Residues: CASSLKITGEEQYF.